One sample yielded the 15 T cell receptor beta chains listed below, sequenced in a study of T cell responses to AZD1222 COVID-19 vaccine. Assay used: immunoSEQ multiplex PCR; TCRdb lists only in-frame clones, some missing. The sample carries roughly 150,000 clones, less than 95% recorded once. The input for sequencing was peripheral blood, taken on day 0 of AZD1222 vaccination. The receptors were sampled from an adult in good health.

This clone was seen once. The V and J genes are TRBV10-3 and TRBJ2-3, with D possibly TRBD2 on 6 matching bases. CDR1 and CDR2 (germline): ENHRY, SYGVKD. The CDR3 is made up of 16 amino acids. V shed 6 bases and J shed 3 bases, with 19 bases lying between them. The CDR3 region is CAISRGTPQSTDTQYF. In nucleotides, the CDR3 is TGTGCCATCAGCCGGGGGACTCCCCAAAGTACAGATACGCAGTATTTT.

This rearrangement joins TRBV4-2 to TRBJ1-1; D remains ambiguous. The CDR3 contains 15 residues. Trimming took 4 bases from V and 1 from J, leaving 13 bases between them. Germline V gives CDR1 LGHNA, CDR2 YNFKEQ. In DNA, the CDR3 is TGTGCCAGCAGCCTGGAGAGGGCACGGAACACTGAAGCTTTCTTT. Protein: CASSLERARNTEAFF.

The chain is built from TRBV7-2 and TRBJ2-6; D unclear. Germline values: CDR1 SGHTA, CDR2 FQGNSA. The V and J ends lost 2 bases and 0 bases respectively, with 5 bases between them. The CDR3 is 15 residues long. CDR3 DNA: TGTGCCAGCAGCTTAACAGCCTCTGGGGCCAACGTCCTGACTTTC. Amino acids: CASSLTASGANVLTF.

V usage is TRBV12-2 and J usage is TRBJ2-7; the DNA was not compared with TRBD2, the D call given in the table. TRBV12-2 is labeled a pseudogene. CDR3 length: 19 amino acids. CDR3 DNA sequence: TGTGCAAGTCGCTTAGCAGACGGAGAGGGGACTAGCGGGAGTCCCGAGCAGTACTTC. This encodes CASRLADGEGTSGSPEQYF.

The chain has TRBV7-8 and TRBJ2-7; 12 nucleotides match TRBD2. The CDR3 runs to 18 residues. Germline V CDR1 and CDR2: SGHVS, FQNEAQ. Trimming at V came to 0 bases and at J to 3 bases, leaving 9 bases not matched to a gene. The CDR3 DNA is TGTGCCAGCAGCTTAGCCTCGACTAGCGGGGGCTTAGGCTACGAGCAGTACTTC. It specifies CASSLASTSGGLGYEQYF.

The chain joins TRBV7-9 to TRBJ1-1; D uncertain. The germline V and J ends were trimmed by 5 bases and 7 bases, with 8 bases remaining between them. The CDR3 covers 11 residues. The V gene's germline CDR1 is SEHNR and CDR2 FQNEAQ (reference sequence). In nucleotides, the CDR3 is TGTGCCAGCAGCCAGACCGGTGAAGCTTTCTTT. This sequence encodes CASSQTGEAFF.

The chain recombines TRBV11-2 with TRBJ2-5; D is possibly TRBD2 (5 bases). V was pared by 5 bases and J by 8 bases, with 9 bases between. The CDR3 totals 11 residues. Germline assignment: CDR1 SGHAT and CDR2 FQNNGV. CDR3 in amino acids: CASSPEGTQYF. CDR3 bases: TGTGCCAGCAGCCCAGAGGGTACCCAGTACTTC.

This CDR3 is CASSDSPGTGHSPLHF. For the CDR3, the DNA is TGTGCCAGCAGTGACTCCCCCGGGACAGGCCATTCACCCCTCCACTTT. This chain links TRBV6-4 with TRBJ1-6; TRBD1 matches at 8 bases. This CDR3 region has 16 residues. Germline V gives CDR1 MRHNA, CDR2 SNTAGT. Trimming removed 0 bases from V and 8 bases from J; junction bases left unmatched: 6.

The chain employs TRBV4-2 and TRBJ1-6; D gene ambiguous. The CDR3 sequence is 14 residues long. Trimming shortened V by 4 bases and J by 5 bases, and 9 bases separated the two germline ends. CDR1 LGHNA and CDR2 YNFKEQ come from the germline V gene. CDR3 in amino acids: CASSLRLDNSPLHF. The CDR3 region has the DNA TGTGCCAGCAGCCTACGACTGGATAATTCACCCCTCCACTTT.

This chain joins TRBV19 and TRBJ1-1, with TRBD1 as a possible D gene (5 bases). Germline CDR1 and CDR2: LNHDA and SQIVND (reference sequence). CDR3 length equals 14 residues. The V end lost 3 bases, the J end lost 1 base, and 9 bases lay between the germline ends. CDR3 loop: CASSMEGWNTEAFF. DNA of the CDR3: TGTGCCAGTAGTATGGAGGGGTGGAACACTGAAGCTTTCTTT.

The CDR3 sequence: CASSPGLAGAGTGELFF. The CDR3 DNA follows: TGCGCCAGCAGCCCGGGACTAGCGGGAGCGGGCACCGGGGAGCTGTTTTTT. The chain joins TRBV5-1 to TRBJ2-2; 14 bases are a match to TRBD2. The CDR3 length is 17 residues. Germline V gives CDR1 SGHRS, CDR2 YFSETQ. V lost 4 bases and J lost 4; bases outside the gene matches: 6.

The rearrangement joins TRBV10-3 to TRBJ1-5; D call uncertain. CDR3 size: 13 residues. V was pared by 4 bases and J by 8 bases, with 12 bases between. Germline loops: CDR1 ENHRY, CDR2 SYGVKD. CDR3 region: CAISGTGKEPQHF. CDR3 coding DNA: TGTGCCATCAGTGGGACGGGGAAAGAGCCCCAGCATTTT.

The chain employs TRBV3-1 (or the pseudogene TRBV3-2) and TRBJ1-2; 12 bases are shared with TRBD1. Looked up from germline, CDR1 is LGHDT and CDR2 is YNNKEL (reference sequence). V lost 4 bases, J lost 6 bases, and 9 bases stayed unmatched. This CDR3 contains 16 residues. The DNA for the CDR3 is TGTGCCAGCAGCCCCCCCCCGGGGACAGGGGGCGATGGCTACACCTTC. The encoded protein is CASSPPPGTGGDGYTF.

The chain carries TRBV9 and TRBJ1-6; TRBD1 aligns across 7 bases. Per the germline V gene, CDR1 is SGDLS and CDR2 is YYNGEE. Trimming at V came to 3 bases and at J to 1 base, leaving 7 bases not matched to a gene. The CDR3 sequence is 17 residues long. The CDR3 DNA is TGTGCCAGCAGCGCTTCAGGGGGGGTGTCCTATAATTCACCCCTCCACTTT. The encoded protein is CASSASGGVSYNSPLHF.

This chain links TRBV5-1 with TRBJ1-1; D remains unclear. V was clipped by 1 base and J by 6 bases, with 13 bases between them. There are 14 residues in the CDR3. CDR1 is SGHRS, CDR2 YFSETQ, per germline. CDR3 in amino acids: CASSLPPPSPEAFF. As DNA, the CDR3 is TGCGCCAGCAGCTTGCCCCCTCCCTCCCCTGAAGCTTTCTTT.